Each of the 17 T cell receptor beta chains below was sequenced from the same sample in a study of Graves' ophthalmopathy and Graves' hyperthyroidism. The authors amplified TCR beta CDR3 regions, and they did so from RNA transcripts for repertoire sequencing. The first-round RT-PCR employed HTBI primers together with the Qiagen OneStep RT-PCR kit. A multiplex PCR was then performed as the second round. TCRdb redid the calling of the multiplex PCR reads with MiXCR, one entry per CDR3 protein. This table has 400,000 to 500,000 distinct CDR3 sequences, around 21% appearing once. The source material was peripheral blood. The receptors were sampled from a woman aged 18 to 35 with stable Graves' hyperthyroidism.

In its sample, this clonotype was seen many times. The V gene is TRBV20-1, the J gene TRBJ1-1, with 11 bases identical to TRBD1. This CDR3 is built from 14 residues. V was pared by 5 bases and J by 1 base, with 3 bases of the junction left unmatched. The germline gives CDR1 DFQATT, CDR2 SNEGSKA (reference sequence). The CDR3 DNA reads TGCAGTGCTTTCGGACAGGGGGCGAACACTGAAGCTTTCTTT. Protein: CSAFGQGANTEAFF.

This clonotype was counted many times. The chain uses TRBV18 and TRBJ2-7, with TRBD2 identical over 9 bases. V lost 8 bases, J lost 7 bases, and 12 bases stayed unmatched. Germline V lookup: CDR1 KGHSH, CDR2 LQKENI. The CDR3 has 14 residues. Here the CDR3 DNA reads TGTGCCAGCGCCCGGGCGGGAGGGCCGCGGGAGCAGTACTTC. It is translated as CASARAGGPREQYF.

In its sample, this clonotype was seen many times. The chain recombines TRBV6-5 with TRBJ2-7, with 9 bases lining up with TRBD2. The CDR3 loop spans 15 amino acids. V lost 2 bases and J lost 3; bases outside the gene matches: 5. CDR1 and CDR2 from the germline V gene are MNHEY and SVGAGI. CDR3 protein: CASSYDWTSDYEQYF. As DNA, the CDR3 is TGTGCCAGCAGTTACGATTGGACTAGCGACTACGAGCAGTACTTC.

CDR3 DNA sequence: TGCGCCAGCAGCCAAATACTCTTATCTGGGGAGCTGTTTTTT. Amino acids: CASSQILLSGELFF. The genes are TRBV4-1 and TRBJ2-2; no clear D. Per the germline V gene, CDR1 is MGHRA and CDR2 is YSYEKL. V lost 2 bases, J lost 8 bases, and 12 bases lay in between. This CDR3 has 14 amino acids.

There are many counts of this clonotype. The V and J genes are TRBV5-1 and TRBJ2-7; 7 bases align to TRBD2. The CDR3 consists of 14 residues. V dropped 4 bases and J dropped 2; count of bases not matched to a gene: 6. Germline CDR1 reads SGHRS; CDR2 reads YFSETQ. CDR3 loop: CASSARGFPYEQYF. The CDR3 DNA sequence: TGCGCCAGCAGCGCGCGGGGGTTTCCCTACGAGCAGTACTTC. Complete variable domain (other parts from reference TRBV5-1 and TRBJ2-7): KAGVTQTPRYLIKTRGQQVTLSCSPISGHRSVSWYQQTPGQGLQFLFEYFSETQRNKGNFPGRFSGRQFSNSRSEMNVSTLELGDSALYLCASSARGFPYEQYFGPGTRLTVT.

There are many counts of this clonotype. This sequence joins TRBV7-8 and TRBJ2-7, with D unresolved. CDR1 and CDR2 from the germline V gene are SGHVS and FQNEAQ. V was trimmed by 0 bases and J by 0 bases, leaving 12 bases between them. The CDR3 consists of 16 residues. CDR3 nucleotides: TGTGCCAGCAGCTTAGCGACTCTCACCCGCTCCTACGAGCAGTACTTC. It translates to CASSLATLTRSYEQYF.

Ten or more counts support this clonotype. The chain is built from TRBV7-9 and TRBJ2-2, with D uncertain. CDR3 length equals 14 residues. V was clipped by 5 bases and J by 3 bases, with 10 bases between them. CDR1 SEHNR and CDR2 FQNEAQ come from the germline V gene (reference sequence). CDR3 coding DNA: TGTGCCAGCAGCGGGTGGGATTACACCGGGGAGCTGTTTTTT. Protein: CASSGWDYTGELFF.

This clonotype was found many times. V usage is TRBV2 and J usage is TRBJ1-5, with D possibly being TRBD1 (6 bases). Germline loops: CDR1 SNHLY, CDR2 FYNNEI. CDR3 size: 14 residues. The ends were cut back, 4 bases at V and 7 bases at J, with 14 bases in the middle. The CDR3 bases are TGTGCCAGCAGTGTTCGGGGGGCATGGCAGCCCCAGCATTTT. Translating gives CASSVRGAWQPQHF.

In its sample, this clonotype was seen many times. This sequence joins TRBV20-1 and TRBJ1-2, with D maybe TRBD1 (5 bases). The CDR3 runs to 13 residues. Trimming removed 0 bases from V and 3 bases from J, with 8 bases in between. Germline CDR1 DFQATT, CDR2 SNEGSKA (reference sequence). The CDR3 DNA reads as TGCAGTGCTAGAGATGGGGGGGACTATGGCTACACCTTC. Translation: CSARDGGDYGYTF.

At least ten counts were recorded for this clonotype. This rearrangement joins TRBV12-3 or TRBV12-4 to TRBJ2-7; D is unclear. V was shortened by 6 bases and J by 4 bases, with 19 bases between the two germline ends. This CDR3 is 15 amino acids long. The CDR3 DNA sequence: TGTGCCAGCAGCCCAGGACGCCGGACGGGTTACGAGCAGTACTTC. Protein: CASSPGRRTGYEQYF.

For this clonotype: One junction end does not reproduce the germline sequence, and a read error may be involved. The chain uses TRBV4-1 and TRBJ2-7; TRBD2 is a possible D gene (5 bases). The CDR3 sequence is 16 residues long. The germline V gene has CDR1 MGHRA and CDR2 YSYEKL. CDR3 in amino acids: CASSQDPAVATYDQYF. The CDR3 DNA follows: TGCGCCAGCAGCCAAGATCCAGCGGTAGCAACCTACGATCAGTACTTC.

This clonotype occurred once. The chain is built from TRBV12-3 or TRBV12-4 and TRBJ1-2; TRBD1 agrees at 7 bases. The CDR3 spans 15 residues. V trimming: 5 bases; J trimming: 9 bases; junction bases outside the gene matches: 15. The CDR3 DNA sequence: TGTGCCAGCAGTCCGACCAGGGGACAGAGGGGAAGCTACACCTTC. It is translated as CASSPTRGQRGSYTF.

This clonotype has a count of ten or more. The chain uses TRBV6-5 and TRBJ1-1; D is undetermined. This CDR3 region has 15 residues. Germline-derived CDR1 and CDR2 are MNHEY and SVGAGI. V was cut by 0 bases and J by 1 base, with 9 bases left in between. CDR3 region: CASSYSLGGNTEAFF. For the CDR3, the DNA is TGTGCCAGCAGTTACTCGTTAGGCGGGAACACTGAAGCTTTCTTT.

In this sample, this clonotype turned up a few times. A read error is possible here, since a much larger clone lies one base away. The CDR3 region is CVSSNSWAEETQYF. In DNA, the CDR3 is TGTGTCAGCAGTAATAGTTGGGCCGAGGAGACCCAGTACTTC. The chain links TRBV7-8 to TRBJ2-5; no clear D. Per germline, CDR1 SGHVS and CDR2 FQNEAQ. CDR3 length: 14 residues.

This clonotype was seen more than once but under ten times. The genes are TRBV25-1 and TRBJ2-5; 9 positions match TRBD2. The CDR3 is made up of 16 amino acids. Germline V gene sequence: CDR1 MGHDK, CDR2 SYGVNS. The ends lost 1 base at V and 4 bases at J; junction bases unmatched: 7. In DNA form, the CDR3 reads TGTGCCAGCAGTGAATGGAGCGGGGGGCGAGGAGAGACCCAGTACTTC. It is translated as CASSEWSGGRGETQYF.

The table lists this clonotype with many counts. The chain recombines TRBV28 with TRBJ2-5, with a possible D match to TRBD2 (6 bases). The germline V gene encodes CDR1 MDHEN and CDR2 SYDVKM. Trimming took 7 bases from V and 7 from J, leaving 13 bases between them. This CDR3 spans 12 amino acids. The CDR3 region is CASKYPGGTQYF. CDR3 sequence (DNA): TGTGCCAGCAAGTACCCCGGGGGGACCCAGTACTTC.

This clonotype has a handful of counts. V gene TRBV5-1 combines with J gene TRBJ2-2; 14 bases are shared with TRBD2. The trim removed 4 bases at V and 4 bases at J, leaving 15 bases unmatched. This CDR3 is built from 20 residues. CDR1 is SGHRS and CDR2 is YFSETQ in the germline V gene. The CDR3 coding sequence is TGCGCCAGCAGCCTCACAGGACAGGGGACTAGCGGGAGTCCCACCGGGGAGCTGTTTTTT. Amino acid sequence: CASSLTGQGTSGSPTGELFF. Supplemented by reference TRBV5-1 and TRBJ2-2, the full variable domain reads KAGVTQTPRYLIKTRGQQVTLSCSPISGHRSVSWYQQTPGQGLQFLFEYFSETQRNKGNFPGRFSGRQFSNSRSEMNVSTLELGDSALYLCASSLTGQGTSGSPTGELFFGEGSRLTVL.